These 5 T cell receptor beta chains came from one sample sequenced in a study of T cell responses to AZD1222 COVID-19 vaccine. Sequenced by immunoSEQ multiplex PCR; TCRdb stores in-frame clones only, minus some. The sample consists of about 190,000 clones, under 95% of them appearing once. The sequencing used peripheral blood, collected on day 0 of AZD1222 vaccination. These receptors were obtained from an adult in good health.

The chain joins TRBV5-5 to TRBJ1-4; no firm D call. Trimming removed 4 bases from V and 10 bases from J, with 14 bases in between. The CDR3 runs to 13 residues. The germline V gene encodes CDR1 SGHKS and CDR2 YYEKEE (reference sequence). CDR3 protein: CASSRDSGLKLFF. The CDR3 DNA follows: TGTGCCAGCAGCAGAGACTCGGGCCTAAAACTGTTTTTT.

The chain combines TRBV5-1 with TRBJ1-6; the match to TRBD1 covers 7 bases. The CDR3 length is 19 residues. Germline CDR1 SGHRS, CDR2 YFSETQ. V trimming: 0 bases; J trimming: 9 bases; junction bases outside the gene matches: 18. The CDR3 here is CASSLGPVDLTGISSPLHF. In nucleotides, the CDR3 is TGCGCCAGCAGCTTGGGTCCGGTCGACCTGACAGGGATCAGTTCACCCCTCCACTTT. Looking up the rest from reference TRBV5-1 and TRBJ1-6 gives the full variable domain: KAGVTQTPRYLIKTRGQQVTLSCSPISGHRSVSWYQQTPGQGLQFLFEYFSETQRNKGNFPGRFSGRQFSNSRSEMNVSTLELGDSALYLCASSLGPVDLTGISSPLHFGNGTRLTVT.

The chain is built from TRBV27 and TRBJ2-7, with 9 positions matching TRBD2. CDR1 is MNHEY, CDR2 SMNVEV, per germline (reference sequence). The CDR3 runs 16 residues. V trimming: 0 bases; J trimming: 5 bases; junction bases outside the gene matches: 8. CDR3 in amino acids: CASSLSLGTSFNEQYF. The CDR3 DNA reads TGTGCCAGCAGTTTATCCTTAGGGACTAGCTTTAACGAGCAGTACTTC.

The chain has TRBV9 and TRBJ1-3, with D unclear. This CDR3 region has 15 residues. CDR1 and CDR2 (germline): SGDLS, YYNGEE. Trimming removed 4 bases from V and 0 bases from J, with 11 bases in between. Here the CDR3 reads CASSPSFSSGNTIYF. The CDR3 DNA reads as TGTGCCAGCAGCCCTAGCTTTAGCTCTGGAAACACCATATATTTT.

The genes are TRBV27 and TRBJ2-1; 8 bases fit TRBD2. V dropped 5 bases and J dropped 5; count of bases not matched to a gene: 8. This CDR3 is 15 amino acids long. Germline V gives CDR1 MNHEY, CDR2 SMNVEV (reference sequence). DNA of the CDR3: TGTGCCAGCAGTCGCTTTGGGACTAGTCACAATGAGCAGTTCTTC. Translating gives CASSRFGTSHNEQFF.